One sample yielded the 17 T cell receptor beta chains listed below, sequenced in a study of CD8 T cells in ankylosing spondylitis. TCRdb reanalysed the 5' RACE reads using MiXCR and keeps one entry per CDR3 protein. The sample records about 700,000 distinct CDR3 sequences, around 20% being singletons. General study results and limits: Among TCR beta sequences, a motif of roughly 8 highly homologous variants appeared characteristic of ankylosing spondylitis blood.

What these receptors recognize is not known. The sample consisted of blood, either unsorted or a sorted T cell fraction (not recorded which). These receptor sequences come from a male donor with ankylosing spondylitis.

The CDR3 DNA follows: TGTGCCAGCAGCCAAGTCGCCTATATGAGTGGCTACACCTTC. As protein: CASSQVAYMSGYTF. This chain connects TRBV14 to TRBJ1-2; D gene uncertain. Germline lookup yields CDR1 SGHDN and CDR2 FVKESK. Deletions cut 1 base from V and 7 bases from J, with 13 bases between. The CDR3 runs to 14 residues.

Worth noting for this clonotype: A junction boundary mismatches the germline segment, possibly from a read error. The J gene is TRBJ2-7, the V gene TRBV4-2, with 8 bases that match TRBD1. From germline, CDR1 is LGHNA and CDR2 YNFKEQ. This CDR3 spans 16 amino acids. The CDR3 nucleotides are TGTGCCAGCAGCCAAGAGGGCGCAGGGGGCTCCCACGAGCAGTACTTC. Protein product: CASSQEGAGGSHEQYF.

This rearrangement joins TRBV5-6 to TRBJ2-7, with a tentative D call TRBD2 (6 bases). V was shortened by 7 bases and J by 0 bases, with 11 bases between the two germline ends. The CDR3 is 13 residues long. Germline V gene data show CDR1 as SGHDT and CDR2 as YYEEEE. This chain's CDR3 is CASWASDSYEQYF. CDR3 DNA: TGTGCCAGCTGGGCTAGCGACTCCTACGAGCAGTACTTC. Together with reference TRBV5-6 and TRBJ2-7, the CDR3 gives the full variable domain: DAGVTQSPTHLIKTRGQQVTLRCSPKSGHDTVSWYQQALGQGPQFIFQYYEEEERQRGNFPDRFSGHQFPNYSSELNVNALLLGDSALYLCASWASDSYEQYFGPGTRLTVT.

There are a few counts of this clonotype. The genes are TRBV6-1 and TRBJ2-1, with TRBD2 as a possible D gene (6 bases). Germline values: CDR1 MNHNS, CDR2 SASEGT. V was cut by 7 bases and J by 10 bases, with 14 bases left in between. The CDR3 runs 12 residues. CDR3 protein: CASTPDYNEQFF. The CDR3 nucleotides are TGTGCCAGCACCCCGGACTATAACGAGCAGTTCTTC.

The chain is built from TRBV12-3 or TRBV12-4 and TRBJ2-7; no clear D gene. This CDR3 region has 12 residues. Trimming cost V 3 bases and J 7 bases, with 10 bases left between them. CDR3 residues: CASSFRIREQYF. The CDR3 DNA follows: TGTGCCAGCAGTTTTCGGATTCGGGAGCAGTACTTC.

A few counts support this clonotype. The genes are TRBV5-1 and TRBJ2-7, with TRBD1 matching 9 bases. CDR3 length: 12 residues. V shed 4 bases and J 8 bases; nucleotides not matched to a gene: 4. Per the germline V gene, CDR1 is SGHRS and CDR2 is YFSETQ. DNA of the CDR3: TGCGCCAGCAGCGAGGACAGGGGTAAGCAGTACTTC. Its protein product is CASSEDRGKQYF.

This clonotype has just a few counts. This chain links TRBV7-3 with TRBJ1-5; D is unclear. This CDR3 is built from 13 residues. The V gene lost 5 bases and the J gene lost 7 bases, with 12 bases spanning the gap. From germline, CDR1 is SGHTA and CDR2 FQGTGA. The DNA for the CDR3 is TGTGCCAGCAGCCCCGGACCGCAACAGCCCCAGCATTTT. As protein: CASSPGPQQPQHF.

This clonotype showed up just a few times. V and J are TRBV9 and TRBJ2-2; D unclear. V lost 0 bases to trimming and J lost 3 bases, with 12 bases between them. CDR1 is SGDLS, CDR2 YYNGEE, per germline. The CDR3 extends over 16 amino acids. The CDR3 loop reads CASSVANGLHTGELFF. In DNA form, the CDR3 reads TGTGCCAGCAGCGTAGCAAACGGGTTGCACACCGGGGAGCTGTTTTTT.

This chain connects TRBV30 to TRBJ2-7; possible D gene TRBD2, 5 bases. Trimming cost V 3 bases and J 5 bases, with 17 bases left between them. The germline V gene encodes CDR1 GTSNPN and CDR2 SVGIG (reference sequence). This CDR3 has 14 amino acids. DNA of the CDR3: TGTGCCTGGAGCGGCGTGGCCCCCGGGAACGAGCAGTACTTC. Its protein is CAWSGVAPGNEQYF.

The V gene is TRBV4-1, the J gene TRBJ2-1, with 8 positions matching TRBD1. The CDR3 length is 17 residues. The J segment lost 0 bases and the V segment lost 4 bases, leaving 8 bases of the junction unmatched. The germline gives CDR1 MGHRA, CDR2 YSYEKL. The CDR3 protein is CASSLHRDRPSYNEQFF. CDR3 sequence (DNA): TGCGCCAGCAGCCTACACAGGGACAGGCCCTCCTACAATGAGCAGTTCTTC.

This clonotype has just a few counts. J is TRBJ2-3 and V is TRBV5-6; 11 bases agree with TRBD2. Trimming took 4 bases from V and 4 from J; bases not matched to a gene: 11. Germline-derived CDR1 and CDR2 are SGHDT and YYEEEE. This CDR3 contains 17 residues. This CDR3 reads CASSLLAGGPGSDTQYF. The CDR3 nucleotides are TGTGCCAGCAGCCTATTAGCGGGGGGGCCGGGGTCAGATACGCAGTATTTT.

This chain connects TRBV20-1 to TRBJ2-2; D unclear. Germline CDR1 is DFQATT and CDR2 is SNEGSKA (reference sequence). The germline V and J ends were trimmed by 5 bases and 6 bases, with 10 bases remaining between them. The CDR3 runs to 12 residues. CDR3 sequence: CSAPSRPGELFF. The CDR3, as DNA: TGCAGTGCTCCCAGTAGGCCCGGGGAGCTGTTTTTT.

The sample holds a few counts of this clonotype. The V call is TRBV25-1, the J call TRBJ2-3; D uncertain. Trimming pared 2 bases from V and 2 bases from J, leaving 8 bases between. Germline lookup yields CDR1 MGHDK and CDR2 SYGVNS. The CDR3 consists of 14 residues. The CDR3 DNA reads as TGTGCCAGCAGTGAAAAGGGCTTCACAGATACGCAGTATTTT. Translating gives CASSEKGFTDTQYF.

This clonotype was seen more than once but under ten times. This chain connects TRBV27 to TRBJ2-1, with D uncertain. CDR3 length: 15 amino acids. Trimming shortened V by 5 bases and J by 6 bases, and 17 bases separated the two germline ends. From germline, CDR1 is MNHEY and CDR2 SMNVEV (reference sequence). Here the CDR3 reads CASSPPGPPGNEQFF. Written as DNA, the CDR3 is TGTGCCAGCAGTCCCCCCGGGCCCCCAGGCAATGAGCAGTTCTTC.

This sequence joins TRBV5-1 and TRBJ1-2, with 9 bases fitting TRBD1. After removal of 4 bases from V and 10 bases from J, the junction contained 11 bases not matched to a gene. This CDR3 spans 14 amino acids. CDR1 is SGHRS, CDR2 YFSETQ, per germline. CDR3: CASSGGGQGIDYTF. The CDR3 region has the DNA TGCGCCAGCAGCGGGGGGGGACAGGGTATCGACTACACCTTC.

This clonotype was observed many times. The rearrangement joins TRBV12-3 or TRBV12-4 to TRBJ1-5; 7 nucleotides match TRBD1. J gave up 3 bases and V 6 bases, and 8 bases lay outside the gene matches. The CDR3 spans 15 residues. The CDR3 region is CASSPRGIPNQPQHF. DNA for the CDR3: TGTGCCAGCAGCCCCAGGGGGATTCCCAATCAGCCCCAGCATTTT.

This clonotype was observed many times. The V gene is TRBV29-1, the J gene TRBJ2-5; tentative D call: TRBD2 (7 bases). V was trimmed by 4 bases and J by 2 bases, leaving 17 bases between them. This CDR3 is built from 15 residues. Germline CDR1 reads SQVTM; CDR2 reads ANQGSEA. CDR3 loop: CSVGRGPGEQETQYF. The CDR3 DNA sequence: TGCAGCGTTGGGCGGGGGCCGGGGGAACAAGAGACCCAGTACTTC.